This TCR beta chain came from a study of breast tumors, draining lymph nodes, adjacent tissues. General study results and limits: Data fit most tumor T cells coming from lymph node, expanding in tumor. Data only fit, rather than demonstrated, lymph node origin of most tumor T cells. Luminal-like breast cancer showed significantly greater tumor-nontumor repertoire similarity than basal-like breast cancer did. Tumors had less TCR diversity than lymph nodes, more than nontumor tissue.

TCRdb reprocessed the multiplex PCR reads with MiXCR, giving one entry per CDR3 protein. The profile shows tens of thousands of distinct CDR3 sequences, 45% to 60% of them singletons. This clonotype was seen only a few times. Its antigen is unidentified. V lost 3 bases and J lost 2; bases outside the gene matches: 4. The germline gives CDR1 SQVTM, CDR2 ANQGSEA. This CDR3 contains 13 residues. The rearrangement links TRBV29-1 to TRBJ2-7; 7 positions agree with TRBD1. The sample consisted of breast tumor tissue. The clonotype originates from a female donor with breast cancer. Some clones in this sample may be carry-over from other donors' samples. CDR3 protein: CSVDDGTAYEQYF. The CDR3 region has the DNA TGCAGCGTTGATGACGGGACAGCCTACGAGCAGTACTTC.